This TCR beta chain was observed in a study of T cell responses to AZD1222 COVID-19 vaccine. Losses at the gene ends were 5 bases for V and 5 bases for J; bases not matched to a gene: 6. The germline gives CDR1 SGHNT, CDR2 YENEEA. This CDR3 contains 15 residues. The method was immunoSEQ multiplex PCR; TCRdb's version includes in-frame clones alone and lacks a portion of them. Of some 150,000 clones in the sample, about 87% were seen once. The chain links TRBV11-3 to TRBJ1-1; 12 bases are shared with TRBD1. The material sequenced was peripheral blood, taken on day 0 of AZD1222 vaccination. This receptor was obtained from an adult in good health. The CDR3 DNA reads TGTGCCAGCAGCCTCTGGGACAGGGGGCGGACTGAAGCTTTCTTT. Protein sequence: CASSLWDRGRTEAFF.